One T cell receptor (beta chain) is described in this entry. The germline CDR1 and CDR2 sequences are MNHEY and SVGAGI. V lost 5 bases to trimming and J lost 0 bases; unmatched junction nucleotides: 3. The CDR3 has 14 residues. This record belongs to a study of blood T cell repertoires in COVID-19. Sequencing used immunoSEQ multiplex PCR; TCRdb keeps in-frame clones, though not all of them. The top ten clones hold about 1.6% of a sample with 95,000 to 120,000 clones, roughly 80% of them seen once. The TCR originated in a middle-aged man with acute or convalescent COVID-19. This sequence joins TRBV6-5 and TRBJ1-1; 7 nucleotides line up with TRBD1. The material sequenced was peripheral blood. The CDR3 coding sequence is TGTGCCAGCAGTCCTACAGGGGTGAACACTGAAGCTTTCTTT. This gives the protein CASSPTGVNTEAFF.